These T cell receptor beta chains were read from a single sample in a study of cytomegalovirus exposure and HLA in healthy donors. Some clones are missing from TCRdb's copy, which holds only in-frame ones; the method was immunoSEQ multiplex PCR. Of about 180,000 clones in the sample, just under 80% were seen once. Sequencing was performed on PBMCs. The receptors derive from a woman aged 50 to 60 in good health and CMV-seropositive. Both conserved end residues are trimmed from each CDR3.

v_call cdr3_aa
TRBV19 ASSPPDRSLNYGYT
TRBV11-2 ASSSGTGMNTEAF
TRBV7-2 ASSFQLPGQGRGELF
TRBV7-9 ASSLEAGMLLTDTQY
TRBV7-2 ASSPRGQGRQYNEQF
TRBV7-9 ASSRGQDEQF
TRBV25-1 ASSESAGVSTDTQY
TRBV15 ATSTQSGLQETQY
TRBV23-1 ASSQSIARYNEQF
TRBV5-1 ASRRQETIGDEQY
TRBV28 ASSLSGGSYEQY
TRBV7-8 ASSSWTSGSGETQY
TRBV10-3 AIRGQATNEKLF
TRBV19 ASSLGLADSYEQY
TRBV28 ASSSSSYEQY
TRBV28 ASSLQGGYT
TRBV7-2 ASRPPTSAEQY
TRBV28 ASRDRLSSYNSPLH
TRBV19 ASSTARTGGTEAF
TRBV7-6 ASSHWNTEAF
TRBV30 AWAGGNEQF
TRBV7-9 ASSWATGEKLF
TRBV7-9 ASRGTGIRTEAF
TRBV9 ASSVGRAKNIQY
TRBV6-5 ASHKSSGREGMF
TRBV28 ASSRGAGNQPQH
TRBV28 ASVNPGGTAAYEQY
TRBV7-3 ASSRSAGTGELF
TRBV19 ASSIPGSYEQY
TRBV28 ASLRRGGINQETQY
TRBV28 ASSLDPRSSYEQY
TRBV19 ASSMAPQKDTQY